Presented here are 30 T cell receptor beta chains from one specimen sequenced in a study of human T cells and chemical hapten exposure. Time point in this sample: pre-sensitization, week 0. The treatment denotes: therapeutic diphenylcyclopropenone sensitization with weekly scalp DPC. TCRdb reprocessed the RACE reads via MiXCR and lists one record per CDR3 protein. The repertoire has under 300,000 distinct CDR3 sequences, approximately 8% of them found once; the top ten carry 0.9% to 1.5%. The specimen comprised whole blood, sampled in connection with sensitization to the hapten diphenylcyclopropenone (DPC). These receptors were taken from a man between 18 and 35 years old with alopecia areata. Some clones in this sample may be carry-over from other donors' samples.

This clonotype has just a few counts. The chain has TRBV5-1 and TRBJ1-4; D unresolved. V lost 0 bases to trimming and J lost 6 bases, with 12 bases between them. Germline V lookup: CDR1 SGHRS, CDR2 YFSETQ. This CDR3 is built from 15 residues. This CDR3 reads CASSLGSAVDEKLFF. The DNA for the CDR3 is TGCGCCAGCAGCTTGGGATCGGCAGTAGATGAAAAACTGTTTTTT.

This clonotype was recorded a few times. The J gene is TRBJ2-2, the V gene TRBV6-5; D not resolved. CDR1 is MNHEY and CDR2 is SVGAGI in the germline V gene. CDR3 size: 13 residues. Trimming took 7 bases from V and 4 from J, leaving 10 bases between them. CDR3: CASIASSTGELFF. In DNA, the CDR3 is TGTGCCAGCATTGCCAGTTCCACCGGGGAGCTGTTTTTT.

This clonotype was counted a few times. The V gene is TRBV6-5, the J gene TRBJ2-5; D call uncertain. The CDR3 is made up of 15 amino acids. The germline V and J ends were trimmed by 2 bases and 2 bases, with 12 bases remaining between them. Germline CDR1 MNHEY, CDR2 SVGAGI. The CDR3 DNA is TGTGCCAGCAGTTACGAACCGGCGGAACAAGAGACCCAGTACTTC. This sequence encodes CASSYEPAEQETQYF.

This clonotype came up many times. The chain joins TRBV4-1 to TRBJ1-1; D is possibly TRBD1 (6 bases). CDR3 size: 13 residues. V was shortened by 3 bases and J by 8 bases, with 13 bases between the two germline ends. The germline V gene encodes CDR1 MGHRA and CDR2 YSYEKL. The CDR3: CASSHLSGTEAFF. The CDR3 DNA reads as TGCGCCAGCAGCCACCTGAGCGGGACAGAAGCTTTCTTT.

This clonotype came up a few times. The rearrangement links TRBV20-1 to TRBJ2-3; D tentatively fits TRBD1 or TRBD2 (6 bases each). Trimming removed 4 bases at V and 4 bases at J, with 12 bases between. Per germline, CDR1 DFQATT and CDR2 SNEGSKA (reference sequence). This CDR3 has 13 residues. The CDR3 sequence: CSAKRGPPDTQYF. The DNA for the CDR3 is TGCAGTGCTAAACGGGGGCCGCCAGATACGCAGTATTTT.

The sample holds many counts of this clonotype. The chain joins TRBV12-3 or TRBV12-4 to TRBJ1-1, with D uncertain. The V gene lost 1 base and the J gene lost 7 bases, with 13 bases spanning the gap. The CDR3 is 14 residues long. CDR3 bases: TGTGCCAGCAGTTTAGAATCCGGTTGGAGTGAAGCTTTCTTT. Amino acids: CASSLESGWSEAFF.

The chain is built from TRBV28 and TRBJ1-6; 7 nucleotides match TRBD1. J gave up 7 bases and V 3 bases, and 12 bases lay outside the gene matches. The CDR3 is 17 residues long. Germline lookup yields CDR1 MDHEN and CDR2 SYDVKM. The CDR3 bases are TGTGCCAGCAGTTTGCCCGGGACAGTTCCCTTGAATTCACCCCTCCACTTT. Translated, it gives CASSLPGTVPLNSPLHF.

This clonotype has only a few counts. This chain connects TRBV10-3 to TRBJ1-3; D is ambiguous. Trimming removed 6 bases from V and 1 base from J, with 13 bases in between. CDR3 length: 15 amino acids. CDR1 and CDR2 from the germline V gene are ENHRY and SYGVKD. CDR3 nucleotide sequence: TGTGCCATCAGGGCGCAGTCACGATCTGGAAACACCATATATTTT. As protein: CAIRAQSRSGNTIYF.

The CDR3 is CASSYTSRAGEQYV. The CDR3 DNA follows: TGTGCCAGCAGTTACACGTCCCGGGCGGGCGAGCAGTACGTC. The V call is TRBV6-2 or TRBV6-3, the J call TRBJ2-7; D perhaps matches TRBD2 (5 bases). This CDR3 is 14 amino acids long. V was pared by 2 bases and J by 6 bases, with 14 bases between. CDR1 and CDR2 from the germline V gene are MNHEY and SVGEGT.

In this sample, this clonotype turned up a few times. CDR3 region: CASSLSGQGAGEQFF. In DNA form, the CDR3 reads TGTGCCAGCAGCTTATCAGGACAGGGGGCTGGAGAGCAGTTCTTC. The V gene is TRBV7-2, the J gene TRBJ2-1; 11 bases align to TRBD1. Losses at the gene ends were 2 bases for V and 10 bases for J; bases not matched to a gene: 7. Germline loops: CDR1 SGHTA, CDR2 FQGNSA. This CDR3 is built from 15 residues.

The chain uses TRBV29-1 and TRBJ2-2; 11 bases are shared with TRBD1. The V segment lost 7 bases and the J segment 4 bases; nucleotides outside the gene matches: 8. In germline, CDR1 is SQVTM, CDR2 ANQGSEA. This CDR3 is built from 15 residues. The CDR3: CSASRDRGATGELFF. DNA for the CDR3: TGCAGCGCTTCCCGGGACAGGGGGGCCACCGGGGAGCTGTTTTTT.

Concerning this clonotype itself: Relative to the germline gene, one junction end is altered; a read error may explain this. This chain uses TRBV7-2 with TRBJ2-2; D is unresolved. CDR3 size: 13 residues. Germline CDR1 SGHTA, CDR2 FQGNSA. CDR3 in amino acids: CASNLAIAGELFF. CDR3 DNA sequence: TGTGCCAGCAACTTAGCTATAGCCGGGGAGCTGTTTTTT. The complete variable domain, with remaining parts taken from reference TRBV7-2 and TRBJ2-2, reads GAGVSQSPSNKVTEKGKDVELRCDPISGHTALYWYRQSLGQGLEFLIYFQGNSAPDKSGLPSDRFSAERTGGSVSTLTIQRTQQEDSAVYLCASNLAIAGELFFGEGSRLTVL.

A few counts support this clonotype. CDR3: CASSYSTKGSYNSPLHF. In DNA, the CDR3 is TGTGCCAGCAGTTACTCGACAAAGGGCTCCTATAATTCACCCCTCCACTTT. The gene calls are TRBV6-5 and TRBJ1-6, with D unresolved. CDR1 and CDR2 from the germline V gene are MNHEY and SVGAGI. V was shortened by 0 bases and J by 0 bases, with 9 bases between the two germline ends. The CDR3 has 17 amino acids.

The rearrangement uses TRBV3-1 and TRBJ2-1; 10 positions agree with TRBD2. Germline-derived CDR1 and CDR2 are LGHDT and YNNKEL (reference sequence). The CDR3 loop spans 18 amino acids. Germline trimming cut 0 bases from V and 1 base from J; bases unmatched to any gene: 6. CDR3: CASSQDRLAGVSYNEQFF. Written as DNA, the CDR3 is TGTGCCAGCAGCCAAGATAGGCTAGCGGGGGTATCCTACAATGAGCAGTTCTTC.

This clonotype appeared a few times. V gene TRBV6-5 combines with J gene TRBJ1-2; D perhaps matches TRBD1 (6 bases). V was shortened by 6 bases and J by 3 bases, with 17 bases between the two germline ends. This CDR3 region has 15 residues. CDR1 and CDR2 from the germline V gene are MNHEY and SVGAGI. In DNA form, the CDR3 reads TGTGCCAGCAGCCACGGGGGACATCTAGACTATGGCTACACCTTC. Its translation: CASSHGGHLDYGYTF.

This clonotype was detected many times. The V gene is TRBV7-8, the J gene TRBJ1-4; no clear D gene. Germline V gives CDR1 SGHVS, CDR2 FQNEAQ. The CDR3 extends over 17 amino acids. Trimming shortened V by 0 bases and J by 0 bases, and 11 bases separated the two germline ends. This chain's CDR3 is CASSLAVQHATNEKLFF. For the CDR3, the DNA is TGTGCCAGCAGCTTAGCTGTTCAGCACGCAACTAATGAAAAACTGTTTTTT.

The chain uses TRBV28 and TRBJ1-2; weak D call: TRBD1 (6 bases). V lost 4 bases and J lost 2, with 11 bases in between. The CDR3 covers 14 residues. CDR1 MDHEN and CDR2 SYDVKM come from the germline V gene. This CDR3 reads CASSYLGQNYGYTF. CDR3 sequence (DNA): TGTGCCAGCAGTTACCTTGGACAGAACTATGGCTACACCTTC.

There are many counts of this clonotype. The rearrangement uses TRBV4-1 and TRBJ1-5; unclear D gene. Germline loops: CDR1 MGHRA, CDR2 YSYEKL. This CDR3 contains 14 residues. V gave up 6 bases and J gave up 3 bases, with 12 bases separating them. As DNA, the CDR3 is TGCGCCAGCAGACCCGTGGGGTACAATCAGCCCCAGCATTTT. This translates into CASRPVGYNQPQHF.

This clonotype was observed many times. The chain has TRBV12-3 or TRBV12-4 and TRBJ1-1; D not resolved. Trimming took 4 bases from V and 1 from J, leaving 7 bases between them. There are 13 residues in the CDR3. CDR3 DNA: TGTGCCAGCAGTTCCAAGGGGAACACTGAAGCTTTCTTT. It codes for CASSSKGNTEAFF.

The CDR3 is CASSLDQSGNTGELFF. Here the CDR3 DNA reads TGTGCCAGCAGCTTAGATCAGAGTGGAAACACCGGGGAGCTGTTTTTT. The rearrangement links TRBV11-2 to TRBJ2-2; D gene unclear. The V gene lost 0 bases and the J gene lost 2 bases, with 10 bases spanning the gap. This CDR3 is 16 amino acids long. Per germline, CDR1 SGHAT and CDR2 FQNNGV.

There are many counts of this clonotype. The chain couples TRBV7-9 to TRBJ2-7; no definite D call. Trimming removed 6 bases at V and 1 base at J, with 7 bases between. Germline CDR1 is SEHNR and CDR2 is FQNEAQ (reference sequence). This CDR3 has 12 amino acids. For the CDR3, the DNA is TGTGCCAGCAGTTCGACTTCCTACGAGCAGTACTTC. Residues: CASSSTSYEQYF. Drawing the rest from reference TRBV7-9 and TRBJ2-7, the complete variable domain is DTGVSQNPRHKITKRGQNVTFRCDPISEHNRLYWYRQTLGQGPEFLTYFQNEAQLEKSRLLSDRFSAERPKGSFSTLEIQRTEQGDSAMYLCASSSTSYEQYFGPGTRLTVT.

This clonotype was seen a few times. The junction departs from the called germline gene at one end, perhaps through a read error. The rearrangement links TRBV11-2 to TRBJ1-1; D is unclear. The germline V gene has CDR1 SGHAT and CDR2 FQNNGV. This CDR3 spans 13 amino acids. CDR3 loop: CASSLEPGTEAFF. The CDR3 nucleotides read TGTGCCAGCAGCCTAGAACCCGGGACTGAAGCTTTCTTT.

J is TRBJ2-1 and V is TRBV5-1; D unclear. V lost 0 bases and J 7 bases, leaving 5 bases between the germline ends. This CDR3 is built from 12 residues. CDR1 and CDR2 from the germline V gene are SGHRS and YFSETQ. This CDR3 reads CASSLVVNEQFF. The CDR3 DNA sequence: TGCGCCAGCAGCTTGGTAGTAAATGAGCAGTTCTTC.

In DNA, the CDR3 is TGTGCCAGCAGCTCCCGCGCGGCTCACACTGAAGCTTTCTTT. Protein sequence: CASSSRAAHTEAFF. The chain uses TRBV7-9 and TRBJ1-1, with unresolved D. CDR3 length: 14 amino acids. V was cut by 4 bases and J by 3 bases, with 12 bases left in between. Germline V gene data show CDR1 as SEHNR and CDR2 as FQNEAQ (reference sequence).

This sequence joins TRBV20-1 and TRBJ2-3; TRBD2 matches 15 bases. The trim removed 3 bases at V and 6 bases at J, leaving 4 bases unmatched. The V gene's germline CDR1 is DFQATT and CDR2 SNEGSKA (reference sequence). The CDR3 is 15 residues long. For the CDR3, the DNA is TGCAGTGCTAGTATTGGGACTAGCGGGGGGGATACGCAGTATTTT. It translates to CSASIGTSGGDTQYF.

This clonotype has just a few counts. The gene calls are TRBV20-1 and TRBJ2-3, with a possible D match to TRBD2 (6 bases). The V end lost 4 bases, the J end lost 1 base, and 21 bases lay between the germline ends. This CDR3 spans 17 amino acids. Germline V gene data show CDR1 as DFQATT and CDR2 as SNEGSKA (reference sequence). CDR3 nucleotide sequence: TGCAGTGCTACGAGTGAGATGGGGCGGGGACGCACAGATACGCAGTATTTT. Its translation: CSATSEMGRGRTDTQYF.

At least ten counts were recorded for this clonotype. As DNA, the CDR3 is TGTGCCAGCAGTTTAGCTGGGCCTGGAAACACCATATATTTT. Translated, it gives CASSLAGPGNTIYF. The V gene is TRBV12-3 or TRBV12-4, the J gene TRBJ1-3; unclear D gene. The CDR3 runs to 14 residues. V was pared by 0 bases and J by 2 bases, with 5 bases between.

This clonotype appeared a few times. J is TRBJ1-5 and V is TRBV4-1; D unresolved. V lost 0 bases to trimming and J lost 3 bases, with 9 bases between them. Looked up from germline, CDR1 is MGHRA and CDR2 is YSYEKL. CDR3 size: 15 residues. CDR3 nucleotides: TGCGCCAGCAGCCAAGATCAATATATCAATCAGCCCCAGCATTTT. It specifies CASSQDQYINQPQHF.

Concerning this clonotype itself: This may arise from a read error, as a much more abundant clone is one base away. The chain carries TRBV9 and TRBJ1-6; D perhaps matches TRBD1 (6 bases). Germline CDR1 reads SGDLS; CDR2 reads YYNGEE. This CDR3 region has 14 residues. Trimming took off 3 bases at V and 5 bases at J, with 9 bases between the two ends. The CDR3 here is CASSAGHDNSPLHF. CDR3 coding DNA: TGTGCCAGCAGCGCGGGACACGATAATTCACCCCTCCACTTT.

The chain is built from TRBV20-1 and TRBJ1-5; D unclear. V was clipped by 4 bases and J by 0 bases, with 7 bases between them. Germline assignment: CDR1 DFQATT and CDR2 SNEGSKA (reference sequence). The CDR3 loop spans 13 amino acids. DNA for the CDR3: TGCAGTGCTATCGTCAGTAGCAATCAGCCCCAGCATTTT. Encoded protein: CSAIVSSNQPQHF.